This TCR beta chain was obtained from a study of T cell changes during pregnancy in multiple sclerosis. V dropped 2 bases and J dropped 1 base, with 11 bases sitting between them. Germline values: CDR1 MNHEY, CDR2 SVGAGI. The CDR3 length is 15 residues. Only in-frame clones appear in the TCRdb table, and some are missing; sequencing was by immunoSEQ multiplex PCR. The sample includes tens of thousands of clones, about 89% of them seen just once. The chain carries TRBV6-5 and TRBJ1-1; no clear D gene. The sequence was obtained from a female donor with multiple sclerosis, enrolled in a pregnancy study. The sample consisted of CD4+ T cells from peripheral blood mononuclear cells, taken before pregnancy. CDR3 loop: CASSYRPSGNTEAFF. CDR3 coding DNA: TGTGCCAGCAGTTACCGACCTTCAGGGAACACTGAAGCTTTCTTT.